The 16 T cell receptor beta chains below were found in one sample sequenced in a study of T cells in Graves' hyperthyroidism and ophthalmopathy (dated by TCRdb to the late 2010s). Libraries were prepared through multiplex PCR. Instrument used: Illumina HiSeq 2000. Amplification of TCR beta CDR3 regions was carried out from RNA transcripts. The TCR CDR3 was subjected to a first round of RT-PCR using the HTBI primer set and the Qiagen OneStep RT-PCR kit. The raw public reads went through TCRdb reprocessing: fastp at Q25, MiXCR clone calling, in-frame beta chains kept. All rows with the same CDR3 protein become a single entry with the most common DNA and genes. For this sample there are about 740,000 distinct CDR3 sequences; 13% to 15% appear just once. About 9.4% of the sample belongs to the ten largest clones. Sequenced input: blood. The receptors here all came from a woman under 30 with Graves' hyperthyroidism.

This clonotype showed up just a few times. The gene calls are TRBV6-1 and TRBJ2-1; D is uncertain. CDR3 length: 14 residues. V was trimmed by 6 bases and J by 1 base, leaving 10 bases between them. Germline CDR1 MNHNS, CDR2 SASEGT. The CDR3 DNA is TGTGCCAGCAGCCCAATAGATTCCTACAATGAGCAGTTCTTC. Protein: CASSPIDSYNEQFF.

The V and J genes are TRBV6-2 or TRBV6-3 and TRBJ2-7; weak D call: TRBD1 (5 bases). This CDR3 has 14 amino acids. V was pared by 0 bases and J by 9 bases, with 15 bases between. CDR1 is MNHEY, CDR2 SVGEGT, per germline. The CDR3 DNA is TGTGCCAGCAGTTACTCGCCCGACAGCACTGGGCAGTACTTC. This sequence encodes CASSYSPDSTGQYF.

This sequence joins TRBV7-8 and TRBJ1-5, with 7 bases matching TRBD1. CDR3 length: 22 amino acids. The junction had 23 bases not matched to a gene; V was cut back by 1 base and J by 2 bases. CDR1 SGHVS and CDR2 FQNEAQ come from the germline V gene. The CDR3 loop reads CASSLGQGGGLDFGVGNQPQHF. Here the CDR3 DNA reads TGTGCCAGCAGCTTAGGCCAGGGGGGTGGCCTTGACTTTGGAGTCGGCAATCAGCCCCAGCATTTT.

This clonotype was recorded at least ten times. This chain joins TRBV7-8 and TRBJ2-5, with D perhaps TRBD1 (6 bases). Germline V gene data show CDR1 as SGHVS and CDR2 as FQNEAQ. Trimming stripped 2 bases from V and 1 base from J, with 8 bases between. The CDR3 has 14 residues. This chain's CDR3 is CASSLTGPQETQYF. CDR3 sequence (DNA): TGTGCCAGCAGCTTAACAGGGCCCCAAGAGACCCAGTACTTC.

The chain recombines TRBV18 with TRBJ1-4; TRBD1 matches at 8 bases. Trimming took 3 bases from V and 6 from J; bases not matched to a gene: 3. The CDR3 has 14 residues. Germline V CDR1 and CDR2: KGHSH, LQKENI. CDR3 nucleotides: TGTGCCAGCTCACCGGGACAGGCTTATGAAAAACTGTTTTTT. Protein: CASSPGQAYEKLFF.

This clonotype has more than one count but fewer than ten. V and J are TRBV5-5 and TRBJ2-7, with a tentative D call TRBD2 (5 bases). Germline V gene lookup returns CDR1 SGHKS and CDR2 YYEKEE (reference sequence). Deletions cut 0 bases from V and 7 bases from J, with 17 bases between. There are 15 residues in the CDR3. CDR3 in amino acids: CASSLGPAVAREQYF. CDR3 in DNA: TGTGCCAGCAGCTTGGGTCCAGCGGTAGCGCGAGAGCAGTACTTC. Full variable domain (missing parts from reference TRBV5-5 and TRBJ2-7): DAGVTQSPTHLIKTRGQQVTLRCSPISGHKSVSWYQQVLGQGPQFIFQYYEKEERGRGNFPDRFSARQFPNYSSELNVNALLLGDSALYLCASSLGPAVAREQYFGPGTRLTVT.

This clonotype appeared a few times. The chain employs TRBV9 and TRBJ2-1; D is undetermined. Germline-derived CDR1 and CDR2 are SGDLS and YYNGEE. V lost 0 bases and J 4 bases, leaving 17 bases between the germline ends. CDR3 length equals 17 residues. In nucleotides, the CDR3 is TGTGCCAGCAGCGTAGAGGTGGCAGGATCATGGTACAATGAGCAGTTCTTC. Its translation: CASSVEVAGSWYNEQFF.

This clonotype was recorded many times. The chain uses TRBV13 and TRBJ1-1; D remains ambiguous. The CDR3 is 16 amino acids. Germline-derived CDR1 and CDR2 are PRHDT and FYEKMQ (reference sequence). The V and J ends lost 4 bases and 3 bases respectively, with 18 bases between them. The CDR3 DNA sequence: TGTGCCAGCAGCTCCTCCCCGCCGGACCGGGACACTGAAGCTTTCTTT. It encodes CASSSSPPDRDTEAFF.

This clonotype was picked up a small number of times. J is TRBJ2-5 and V is TRBV6-1; D may be TRBD2 (6 bases). Trimming shortened V by 11 bases and J by 5 bases, and 21 bases separated the two germline ends. From germline, CDR1 is MNHNS and CDR2 SASEGT. The CDR3 loop spans 14 amino acids. The CDR3 DNA reads as TGTGCCGCATCCCCGGATCCGGGAGAGGAGACCCAGTACTTC. This translates into CAASPDPGEETQYF.

There are a few counts of this clonotype. The rearrangement uses TRBV9 and TRBJ2-1; D remains ambiguous. V lost 1 base and J lost 0, with 8 bases in between. In germline, CDR1 is SGDLS, CDR2 YYNGEE. CDR3 length: 15 amino acids. The CDR3 loop is CASSVYESSYNEQFF. The CDR3 DNA sequence: TGTGCCAGCAGCGTATACGAGAGCTCCTACAATGAGCAGTTCTTC. Combining the CDR3 with reference TRBV9 and TRBJ2-1 gives the whole variable domain DSGVTQTPKHLITATGQRVTLRCSPRSGDLSVYWYQQSLDQGLQFLIQYYNGEERAKGNILERFSAQQFPDLHSELNLSSLELGDSALYFCASSVYESSYNEQFFGPGTRLTVL.

Ten or more counts support this clonotype. The chain is built from TRBV3-1 and TRBJ1-2; possible D gene TRBD1, 5 bases. The CDR3 contains 13 residues. CDR1 and CDR2 (germline): LGHDT, YNNKEL (reference sequence). V lost 3 bases and J 4 bases, leaving 9 bases between the germline ends. CDR3 protein: CASSQEGTYGYTF. CDR3 nucleotide sequence: TGTGCCAGCAGCCAGGAGGGGACCTATGGCTACACCTTC.

This clonotype was counted at least ten times. The V and J genes are TRBV7-9 and TRBJ2-3, with 12 nucleotides matching TRBD2. The CDR3 has 18 residues. Germline V gene data show CDR1 as SEHNR and CDR2 as FQNEAQ (reference sequence). J gave up 7 bases and V 5 bases, and 16 bases lay outside the gene matches. The CDR3 region has the DNA TGTGCCAGCAGCGCCCCACCCAGACTAGCGGGAGAACGGAATACGCAGTATTTT. It is translated as CASSAPPRLAGERNTQYF.

The chain uses TRBV3-1 and TRBJ1-1; D is possibly TRBD1 (5 bases). From germline, CDR1 is LGHDT and CDR2 YNNKEL (reference sequence). V was trimmed by 0 bases and J by 4 bases, leaving 12 bases between them. CDR3 length: 15 residues. CDR3 sequence reads: CASSQDSVRVTEAFF. In nucleotides, the CDR3 is TGTGCCAGCAGCCAAGACTCCGTCAGGGTCACTGAAGCTTTCTTT.

The CDR3 region is CASTNGNLRTDTQYF. CDR3 in DNA: TGTGCCAGCACTAATGGTAATCTGCGCACAGATACGCAGTATTTT. The chain links TRBV2 to TRBJ2-3; D ambiguous. Trimming took 7 bases from V and 1 from J, leaving 15 bases between them. CDR3 length: 15 amino acids. Germline CDR1 reads SNHLY; CDR2 reads FYNNEI.

The table lists this clonotype with a few counts. J is TRBJ2-1 and V is TRBV7-9; perhaps TRBD2 as D (5 bases). CDR1 SEHNR and CDR2 FQNEAQ come from the germline V gene (reference sequence). The CDR3 runs to 15 residues. V was clipped by 3 bases and J by 4 bases, with 13 bases between them. CDR3 protein: CASSFISGPYNEQFF. The DNA for the CDR3 is TGTGCCAGCAGCTTTATAAGCGGTCCTTACAATGAGCAGTTCTTC.

The chain joins TRBV6-2 or TRBV6-3 to TRBJ1-5, with D possibly being TRBD1 (6 bases). The CDR3 covers 17 residues. Germline V gene sequence: CDR1 MNHEY, CDR2 SVGEGT. The ends were cut back, 7 bases at V and 1 base at J, with 20 bases in the middle. The CDR3 sequence: CASIRGAGVKSNQPQHF. The CDR3 DNA follows: TGTGCCAGCATCCGGGGGGCAGGGGTGAAGAGCAATCAGCCCCAGCATTTT.